The rows below give T cell receptor beta chains drawn from one sample of a study of control samples from healthy donors and cancer patients. The repertoire was sequenced with immunoSEQ multiplex PCR; TCRdb's copy has only in-frame clones and lacks some. The sample lists 150,000 to 200,000 clones, nearly 90% occurring once. The specimen was blood. The receptor source for this set is a woman between 45 and 60 years old in good health. Both conserved end residues are part of each CDR3. D genes are given only for firm matches. Where a row states a size, it is once, few, many or the class of an expanded clone; other rows omit it.

clone_size,v_call,j_call,d_call,cdr3_nt,cdr3_aa
-,TRBV7-8,TRBJ2-2,-,TGTGCCAGCAGCCTCCCCCCGGCGGGGTCAAGCGGGGAGCTGTTTTTT,CASSLPPAGSSGELFF
once,TRBV5-6,TRBJ2-3,-,TGTGCCAGCAGCTTGGGTACAGGGTTAACAGATACGCAGTATTTT,CASSLGTGLTDTQYF
-,TRBV6-6,TRBJ1-5,-,TGTGCCAGCAGCCTTCGCCGGGGTAACAATCAGCCCCAGCATTTT,CASSLRRGNNQPQHF
-,TRBV7-2,TRBJ1-2,-,TGTGCCAGCAGCCCAAGGCAGGGCGGCTATGGCTACACCTTC,CASSPRQGGYGYTF
-,TRBV28,TRBJ2-2,-,TGTGCCAGCAGCCCAGATGGGGGACCCGGGGAGCTGTTTTTT,CASSPDGGPGELFF
-,TRBV11-2,TRBJ2-2,TRBD2,TGTGCCAGCAGCTTAGTCTTCGCTAGCGGGGGGGCCGGGGAGCTGTTTTTT,CASSLVFASGGAGELFF
-,TRBV2,TRBJ1-1,-,TGTGCCAGCAGTGGAGGAGGGGTTGCTGAAGCTTTCTTT,CASSGGGVAEAFF
-,TRBV4-3,TRBJ2-6,-,TGCGCCAGCAGCCAAGTTGGGCCCGGGGCCAACGTCCTGACTTTC,CASSQVGPGANVLTF
-,TRBV24-1,TRBJ2-3,-,TGTGCCACCAGTCAGGGTTGGGCAGATACGCAGTATTTT,CATSQGWADTQYF
-,TRBV28,TRBJ1-5,-,TGTGCCAGCAGTTTCCGGGGCCTTTCAAATCAGCCCCAGCATTTT,CASSFRGLSNQPQHF